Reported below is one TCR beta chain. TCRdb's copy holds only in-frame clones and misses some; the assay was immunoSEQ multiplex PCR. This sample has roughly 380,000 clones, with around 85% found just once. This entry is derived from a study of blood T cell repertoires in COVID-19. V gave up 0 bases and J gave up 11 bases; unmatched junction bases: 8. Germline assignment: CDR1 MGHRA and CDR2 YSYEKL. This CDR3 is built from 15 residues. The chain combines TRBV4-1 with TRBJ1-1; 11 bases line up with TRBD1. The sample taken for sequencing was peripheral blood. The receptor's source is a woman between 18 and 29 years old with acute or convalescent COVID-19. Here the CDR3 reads CASSQDWGQGVWAFF. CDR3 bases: TGCGCCAGCAGCCAAGATTGGGGACAGGGGGTGTGGGCTTTCTTT.